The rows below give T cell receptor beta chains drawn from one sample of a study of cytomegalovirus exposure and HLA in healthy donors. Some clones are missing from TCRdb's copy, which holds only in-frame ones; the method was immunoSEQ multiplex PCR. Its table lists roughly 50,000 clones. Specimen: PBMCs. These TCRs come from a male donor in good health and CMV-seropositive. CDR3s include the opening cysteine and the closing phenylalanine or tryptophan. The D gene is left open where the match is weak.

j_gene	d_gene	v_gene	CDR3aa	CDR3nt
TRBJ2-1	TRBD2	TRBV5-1	CASNGAGEQFF	TGCGCCAGCAATGGAGCGGGGGAGCAGTTCTTC
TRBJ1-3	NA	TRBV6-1	CASDRGIGNTIYF	TGTGCCAGCGACCGAGGTATAGGAAACACCATATATTTT
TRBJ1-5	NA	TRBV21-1	CASSAPCGINQPQHF	TGTGCCAGCAGCGCCCCTTGCGGAATAAATCAGCCCCAGCATTTT
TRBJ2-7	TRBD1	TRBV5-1	CASSDRERMAYEQYF	TGCGCCAGTAGCGACAGGGAGCGGATGGCCTACGAGCAGTACTTC
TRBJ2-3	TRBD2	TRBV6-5	CASRGLAGGDTQYF	TGTGCCAGCAGGGGACTAGCGGGGGGAGATACGCAGTATTTT
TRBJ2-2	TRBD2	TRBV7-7	CASSSLASGDTGELFF	TGTGCCAGCAGTTCCCTCGCTAGCGGCGACACCGGGGAGCTGTTTTTT
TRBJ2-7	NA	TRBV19	CASTPSAGSLYEQYF	TGTGCCAGTACCCCAAGTGCCGGTTCTCTCTACGAGCAGTACTTC
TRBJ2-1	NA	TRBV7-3	CASSLFLAPGNYVEQFF	TGTGCCAGCAGCTTATTTTTAGCGCCGGGAAATTACGTTGAGCAGTTCTTC
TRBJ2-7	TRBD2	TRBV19	CASSIGRGGPSHEQYF	TGTGCCAGTAGTATAGGTCGCGGGGGGCCTTCTCACGAGCAGTACTTC
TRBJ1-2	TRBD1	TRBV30	CAWGVPGQGALGYTF	TGTGCCTGGGGAGTACCGGGACAGGGGGCTCTTGGCTACACCTTC
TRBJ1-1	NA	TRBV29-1	CSVVPGQMNTEAFF	TGCAGCGTTGTTCCTGGACAGATGAACACTGAAGCTTTCTTT
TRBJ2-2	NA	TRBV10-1	CASSEMGPHPNTGELFF	TGCGCCAGCAGTGAGATGGGGCCGCACCCGAACACCGGGGAGCTGTTTTTT
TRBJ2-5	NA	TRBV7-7	CASSFNDRPRDQYF	TGTGCCAGCAGCTTTAACGACAGGCCCAGAGACCAGTACTTC
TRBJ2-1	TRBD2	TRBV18	CASSSGLAGSNGNEQFF	TGTGCCAGCTCATCGGGACTAGCGGGGTCGAATGGCAATGAGCAGTTCTTC
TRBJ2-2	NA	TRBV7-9	CASSLRAGQDAGELFF	TGTGCCAGCAGTTTGAGGGCGGGCCAGGACGCCGGGGAGCTGTTTTTT
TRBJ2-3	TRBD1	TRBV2	CASMGTGGTDTQYF	TGTGCCAGCATGGGGACAGGGGGAACGGATACGCAGTATTTT
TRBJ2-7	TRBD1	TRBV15	CATSREIGDRSYEQYF	TGTGCCACCAGCAGGGAGATAGGGGACAGATCCTACGAGCAGTACTTC
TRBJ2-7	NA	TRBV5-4	CASSFYQGRDEQYF	TGTGCCAGCAGCTTTTACCAGGGGAGGGACGAGCAGTACTTC
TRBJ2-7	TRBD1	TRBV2	CASSVATGAHEQYF	TGTGCCAGCAGTGTAGCGACAGGGGCCCACGAGCAGTACTTC
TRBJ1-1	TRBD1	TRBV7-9	CASSFQGASTEAFF	TGTGCCAGCAGCTTCCAGGGGGCGAGCACTGAAGCTTTCTTT